This T cell receptor (beta chain) was obtained from a study of blood T cells in healthy people across ages. Alongside a J-beta primer mix, a sample-barcoded 5' primer served in a second PCR lasting roughly 7 to 11 cycles. TCRdb independently ran MiXCR on the 5' RACE reads; one entry per CDR3 protein. Of about 640,000 distinct CDR3 sequences listed, around 43% are singletons. The CDR3 is 16 amino acids. V was shortened by 4 bases and J by 4 bases, with 17 bases between the two germline ends. Germline CDR1 and CDR2: SGHDT and YYEEEE. Sequenced input: blood. This TCR came from a man at least 80 years old in good health. The chain links TRBV5-6 to TRBJ2-2; D could derive from TRBD1 or TRBD2 (5 bases each). The chain's CDR3 is CASSHRRDVFTGELFF. The CDR3 nucleotides are TGTGCCAGCAGCCATCGACGGGACGTGTTCACCGGGGAGCTGTTTTTT. Full variable domain (missing parts from reference TRBV5-6 and TRBJ2-2): DAGVTQSPTHLIKTRGQQVTLRCSPKSGHDTVSWYQQALGQGPQFIFQYYEEEERQRGNFPDRFSGHQFPNYSSELNVNALLLGDSALYLCASSHRRDVFTGELFFGEGSRLTVL.